These 23 T cell receptor beta chains originate from one sample sequenced in a study of glioma-infiltrating T cells. TCR alpha and beta CDR3 regions were amplified from RNA using iRepertoire nested multiplex PCR. TCRdb reprocessed the multiplex PCR reads via MiXCR and lists one record per CDR3 protein. Here the sample spans 300,000 to 450,000 distinct CDR3 sequences, less than 50% being singletons. Sequenced input: glioma tissue, nonneoplastic brain tissue, or PBMCs (not recorded which). These receptor sequences come from a human donor with low-grade glioma or glioblastoma, undergoing nonglioma brain surgery, or in good health (not recorded which).

In its sample, this clonotype was seen many times. V is TRBV20-1 and J is TRBJ2-3, with 7 nucleotides matching TRBD2. The CDR3 totals 14 residues. V gave up 2 bases and J gave up 0 bases; unmatched junction bases: 2. CDR1 is DFQATT and CDR2 is SNEGSKA in the germline V gene (reference sequence). DNA for the CDR3: TGCAGTGCTAGAACGGGGGGAAGCACAGATACGCAGTATTTT. Protein product: CSARTGGSTDTQYF.

This clonotype was found many times. The chain couples TRBV20-1 to TRBJ1-5; maybe TRBD1 (5 bases). The CDR3 sequence is 14 residues long. The ends were cut back, 0 bases at V and 5 bases at J, with 11 bases in the middle. The germline V gene encodes CDR1 DFQATT and CDR2 SNEGSKA (reference sequence). The CDR3 coding sequence is TGCAGTGCTAGAGAAGGCAGGGCTGATCAGCCCCAGCATTTT. Its translation is CSAREGRADQPQHF.

On this clonotype itself: The missing conserved phenylalanine or tryptophan at the end of this CDR3 makes a read error likely. This chain uses TRBV27 with TRBJ2-7; D is uncertain. Trimming left V 6 bases short and J 1 base short, with 7 bases between. This CDR3 has 12 amino acids. Germline values: CDR1 MNHEY, CDR2 SMNVEV (reference sequence). The CDR3 nucleotides are TGTGCCAGCAGGTCAAGATCCTACGAGCAGTACCTC. Translation gives CASRSRSYEQYL.

To note about this clonotype: This may arise from a read error, as a much more abundant clone is one base away. The chain carries TRBV27 and TRBJ2-1, with 9 positions matching TRBD2. Per the germline V gene, CDR1 is MNHEY and CDR2 is SMNVEV (reference sequence). Trimming took 2 bases from V and 0 from J; bases not matched to a gene: 5. The CDR3 is made up of 17 amino acids. Written as DNA, the CDR3 is TGTGCCAGCAGTTTAGTTAGCGGGAGAGACTCCTACAATGAGCAGTTCTTC. This codes for CASSLVSGRDSYNEQFF.

This clonotype showed up just a few times. V and J are TRBV20-1 and TRBJ2-7, with TRBD1 matching over 9 bases. Germline V CDR1 and CDR2: DFQATT, SNEGSKA (reference sequence). This CDR3 comprises 14 residues. The V and J ends lost 1 base and 3 bases, in that order; junction bases with no gene match: 4. This CDR3 is CSARGGTGHYEQYF. CDR3 DNA: TGCAGTGCTAGAGGTGGGACAGGGCACTACGAGCAGTACTTC.

This clonotype was counted a few times. The chain couples TRBV19 to TRBJ2-2, with a possible D match to TRBD2 (5 bases). Trimming left V 5 bases short and J 1 base short, with 8 bases between. This CDR3 spans 14 amino acids. Germline V gives CDR1 LNHDA, CDR2 SQIVND (reference sequence). CDR3 bases: TGTGCCAGTAGTGCAGCGGAGAACACCGGGGAGCTGTTTTTT. Translated: CASSAAENTGELFF.

This clonotype has just a few counts. The rearrangement uses TRBV7-6 and TRBJ2-1; 8 bases fit TRBD2. The CDR3 covers 18 residues. The J segment lost 2 bases and the V segment lost 3 bases, leaving 12 bases of the junction unmatched. Germline V gene sequence: CDR1 SGHVS, CDR2 FNYEAQ. The CDR3 DNA follows: TGTGCCAGCAGCTTCCCAAGGACTAGCCCGTTACCCTACAATGAGCAGTTCTTC. It translates to CASSFPRTSPLPYNEQFF. The full variable domain, with the rest looked up from reference TRBV7-6 and TRBJ2-1, is GAGVSQSPRYKVTKRGQDVALRCDPISGHVSLYWYRQALGQGPEFLTYFNYEAQQDKSGLPNDRFSAERPEGSISTLTIQRTEQRDSAMYRCASSFPRTSPLPYNEQFFGPGTRLTVL.

A few counts support this clonotype. The rearrangement uses TRBV7-3 and TRBJ1-2, with D maybe TRBD1 (5 bases). CDR1 and CDR2 from the germline V gene are SGHTA and FQGTGA. Deletions cut 5 bases from V and 4 bases from J, with 14 bases between. CDR3 size: 14 residues. In DNA form, the CDR3 reads TGTGCCAGCAGCCCCAGGGCGGGTAGCTATGGCTACACCTTC. Protein product: CASSPRAGSYGYTF.

This clonotype came up many times. V and J are TRBV20-1 and TRBJ1-5; D is unclear. Germline V gene data show CDR1 as DFQATT and CDR2 as SNEGSKA (reference sequence). This CDR3 contains 14 residues. Trimming took 4 bases from V and 0 from J, leaving 10 bases between them. CDR3 DNA sequence: TGCAGTGCTACCGACCTGTATAGCAATCAGCCCCAGCATTTT. This gives the protein CSATDLYSNQPQHF.

This clonotype was recorded at least ten times. This chain joins TRBV20-1 and TRBJ2-7; D call uncertain. This CDR3 spans 11 amino acids. Germline loops: CDR1 DFQATT, CDR2 SNEGSKA (reference sequence). Trimming pared 0 bases from V and 4 bases from J, leaving 4 bases between. The CDR3 reads CSARESYEQYF. The CDR3 nucleotides read TGCAGTGCTAGAGAAAGTTACGAGCAGTACTTC.

Comments on this clonotype: Given a much more abundant clone one base away, this may be a read error. This chain connects TRBV28 to TRBJ1-1; the D gene is possibly TRBD1 (6 bases). V was cut by 3 bases and J by 3 bases, with 17 bases left in between. The CDR3 consists of 16 residues. The germline V gene has CDR1 MDHEN and CDR2 SYDVKM. The CDR3, as DNA: TGTGCCAGCAGTTTTCCCAAACGCAGGGGAGACACTGAAGCTTTCTTT. This codes for CASSFPKRRGDTEAFF.

This clonotype has at least ten counts. V is TRBV28 and J is TRBJ1-2; 12 bases map to TRBD1. Germline lookup yields CDR1 MDHEN and CDR2 SYDVKM. The J segment lost 8 bases and the V segment lost 4 bases, leaving 5 bases of the junction unmatched. CDR3 length: 14 amino acids. The CDR3 bases are TGTGCCAGCAGTTCTCCCGGGACAGGGGGCGGCTACACCTTC. Translation: CASSSPGTGGGYTF.

With respect to this clonotype: At one end, the junction sequence differs from germline, possibly due to a read error. CDR3 protein: CASGYSAGNTDTQYF. CDR3 in DNA: TGTGCCAGCGGTTACTCAGCGGGGAACACAGATACGCAGTATTTT. The chain uses TRBV6-6 and TRBJ2-3, with 7 bases identical to TRBD2. CDR1 and CDR2 from the germline V gene are MNHNY and SVGAGI (reference sequence). The CDR3 contains 15 residues.

This clonotype was observed many times. The chain has TRBV28 and TRBJ2-7; perhaps TRBD1 as D (6 bases). Between the trimmed V and J ends, which lost 10 bases and 3 bases, there was a span of 16 bases. From germline, CDR1 is MDHEN and CDR2 SYDVKM. This CDR3 has 13 residues. The CDR3 sequence is CATCQGLHYEQYF. The CDR3 nucleotides read TGTGCCACCTGCCAGGGGCTACACTACGAGCAGTACTTC.

In its sample, this clonotype was seen many times. As DNA, the CDR3 is TGTGCCAGCAGTGGCTGGGACAGCTACGAGCAGTACTTC. Its translation: CASSGWDSYEQYF. The rearrangement links TRBV25-1 to TRBJ2-7, with 7 bases that match TRBD1. Germline assignment: CDR1 MGHDK and CDR2 SYGVNS. The CDR3 covers 13 residues. The ends lost 4 bases at V and 3 bases at J; junction bases unmatched: 3.

Many counts were recorded for this clonotype. J is TRBJ1-4 and V is TRBV4-1, with D perhaps matching TRBD1 (5 bases). V was pared by 3 bases and J by 15 bases, with 14 bases between. This CDR3 has 12 residues. Per the germline V gene, CDR1 is MGHRA and CDR2 is YSYEKL. CDR3 region: CASSQAGGTVFF. CDR3 bases: TGCGCCAGCAGCCAGGCCGGTGGGACGGTGTTTTTT.

This clonotype was detected a few times. This chain connects TRBV3-1 to TRBJ2-4; D uncertain. Trimming took off 0 bases at V and 11 bases at J, with 5 bases between the two ends. This CDR3 has 11 amino acids. In germline, CDR1 is LGHDT, CDR2 YNNKEL (reference sequence). Written as DNA, the CDR3 is TGTGCCAGCAGCCAAGAAGGGTTTCAGTACTTC. Amino acids: CASSQEGFQYF.

Of note for this clonotype: A read error is possible here, since a much larger clone lies one base away. In DNA form, the CDR3 reads TGTGCCAGCAGTTGCTCGAATCCTCGAGGGTACGGAAACACCATATATTTT. Its translation is CASSCSNPRGYGNTIYF. The chain recombines TRBV6-2 or TRBV6-3 with TRBJ1-3, with D hard to call. CDR1 MNHEY and CDR2 SVGEGT come from the germline V gene. Trimming pared 4 bases from V and 4 bases from J, leaving 20 bases between. The CDR3 has 17 amino acids.

On this clonotype: A much more abundant neighbour one base away suggests this may be a read error. V gene TRBV28 combines with J gene TRBJ2-5, with D perhaps matching TRBD2 (5 bases). The CDR3 is 16 residues long. CDR1 is MDHEN and CDR2 is SYDVKM in the germline V gene. CDR3 bases: TGTGCCAGCAGTCTTCATTGGCGGGTGTTGCAAGAGAACCAGTACTTC. This translates into CASSLHWRVLQENQYF.

The rearrangement links TRBV7-9 to TRBJ2-3; D possibly corresponds to TRBD1 (6 bases). Looked up from germline, CDR1 is SEHNR and CDR2 is FQNEAQ (reference sequence). The CDR3 is 15 amino acids. V was cut by 1 base and J by 5 bases, with 13 bases left in between. The CDR3 loop reads CASSLVEQGIDTQYF. The CDR3 DNA reads TGTGCCAGCAGCTTAGTTGAGCAGGGGATAGATACGCAGTATTTT.

Comment on this clonotype: A much larger clonotype is one base distant, so this may be a read error. The chain recombines TRBV20-1 with TRBJ2-3; 9 bases line up with TRBD2. Germline V gene sequence: CDR1 DFQATT, CDR2 SNEGSKA (reference sequence). This CDR3 is built from 14 residues. J lost 4 bases, V lost 4 bases, and 6 bases had no gene match. CDR3 residues: CSAIAGAGADTQYF. CDR3 DNA: TGCAGTGCTATAGCGGGAGCAGGGGCAGATACGCAGTATTTT.

This clonotype was seen repeatedly, ten times or more. This chain uses TRBV27 with TRBJ2-5; D may be TRBD2 (5 bases). Between the trimmed V and J ends, which lost 6 bases and 3 bases, there was a span of 11 bases. CDR3 length: 13 residues. Germline CDR1 is MNHEY and CDR2 is SMNVEV (reference sequence). The CDR3 coding sequence is TGTGCCAGCAGCCGATCGGAGGAAGAGACCCAGTACTTC. Protein sequence: CASSRSEEETQYF.

The genes are TRBV29-1 and TRBJ2-1; perhaps TRBD1 as D (6 bases). Trimming took 5 bases from V and 7 from J, leaving 9 bases between them. This CDR3 is built from 11 residues. CDR1 is SQVTM, CDR2 ANQGSEA, per germline. The CDR3: CSVNRVNEQFF. The CDR3 DNA reads as TGCAGCGTTAACAGGGTAAATGAGCAGTTCTTC.